Below, 3 T cell receptor beta chains from the same sample are listed, as sequenced in a study of blood T cell repertoires in COVID-19 (TCRdb year 2020). Library preparation was by the immunoSEQ multiplex PCR assay. Imported from immuneACCESS, the table was reduced by TCRdb to in-frame sequences with V and J called. These copies leave out some clones; in studies compared against another copy, an unresolved V gene accounts for under half, and the cause of the remainder is not known. The sample records 150,000 or so clones, about 80% of which are singletons. The ten largest clones add up to 2.5% to 3.5% of the sample. Sequencing was performed on PBMCs or T cells enriched from blood (not recorded which). The receptor source for this set is a woman in her forties or fifties who had recovered from COVID-19.

The J gene is TRBJ2-7, the V gene TRBV6-5, with 7 positions matching TRBD2. This CDR3 is 14 amino acids long. The V and J ends lost 2 bases and 6 bases, in that order; junction bases with no gene match: 7. Germline V gene data show CDR1 as MNHEY and CDR2 as SVGAGI. Written as DNA, the CDR3 is TGTGCCAGCAGTTACGGTAGAGGGAGGGGCGAGCAGTACTTC. Protein sequence: CASSYGRGRGEQYF.

V is TRBV5-8 and J is TRBJ1-5; D is unclear. The germline V gene encodes CDR1 SGHTS and CDR2 YDEGEE. The CDR3 contains 14 residues. V dropped 1 base and J dropped 5 bases, with 10 bases sitting between them. The CDR3 region is CASSLPGFHQPQHF. DNA for the CDR3: TGTGCCAGCAGCTTGCCAGGTTTCCATCAGCCCCAGCATTTT.

This chain joins TRBV3-1 (or the pseudogene TRBV3-2) and TRBJ1-1; TRBD1 matches 11 bases. This CDR3 is built from 17 residues. With V trimmed by 4 bases and J by 4 bases, 11 bases remained unmatched. The germline V gene has CDR1 LGHDT and CDR2 YNNKEL (reference sequence). DNA for the CDR3: TGTGCCAGCAGCCGAAGTCGACGGGACAGGGGGGTCACTGAAGCTTTCTTT. Its protein product is CASSRSRRDRGVTEAFF.